This T cell receptor (beta chain) was sequenced in a study of blood T cell repertoires in COVID-19. Comment on this clone: This CDR3 is also generated by other DNA sequences in the sample.

All enrollees were roughly 18 to 89 years old and from about two dozen US areas. Assay used: immunoSEQ multiplex PCR; TCRdb lists only in-frame clones, some missing. The table has a few hundred thousand clones, around nine tenths seen once. Germline CDR1 reads LGHNA; CDR2 reads YSLEER. V was pared by 0 bases and J by 1 base, with 5 bases of the junction left unmatched. The CDR3 has 17 residues. The sequence came from a woman in her 30s who had recovered from COVID-19. The chain uses TRBV4-3 and TRBJ1-5, with 8 bases identical to TRBD1. The sequenced material came from PBMCs or T cells enriched from blood (not recorded which). CDR3 in DNA: TGCGCCAGCAGCCAAGATCCACAGGGGGGAAGCAATCAGCCCCAGCATTTT. It yields the protein CASSQDPQGGSNQPQHF.